These 19 T cell receptor beta chains were sequenced from one sample in a study of Graves' ophthalmopathy and Graves' hyperthyroidism. The authors amplified TCR beta CDR3 regions, and they did so from RNA transcripts for repertoire sequencing. Second-round multiplex PCR came after first-round RT-PCR with HTBI primers. From the multiplex PCR reads, TCRdb called clonotypes with MiXCR, one entry per CDR3 protein. In the table there are about 740,000 distinct CDR3 sequences, around 40% of which are singletons. The sequenced material came from peripheral blood. These receptors originate from an adult man with Graves' ophthalmopathy.

The chain combines TRBV14 with TRBJ2-7; TRBD2 aligns across 10 bases. The CDR3 runs 16 residues. V dropped 1 base and J dropped 6; count of bases not matched to a gene: 9. Germline V gene sequence: CDR1 SGHDN, CDR2 FVKESK. The CDR3 region is CASSQGTGTSVGEQYF. The CDR3 nucleotides read TGTGCCAGCAGCCAAGGTACCGGGACTAGCGTAGGCGAGCAGTACTTC. Using reference TRBV14 and TRBJ2-7 for the parts outside the CDR3, the full variable domain is EAGVTQFPSHSVIEKGQTVTLRCDPISGHDNLYWYRRVMGKEIKFLLHFVKESKQDESGMPNNRFLAERTGGTYSTLKVQPAELEDSGVYFCASSQGTGTSVGEQYFGPGTRLTVT.

This clonotype was seen only a few times. This chain connects TRBV11-2 to TRBJ2-7; D is unresolved. Germline V gene lookup returns CDR1 SGHAT and CDR2 FQNNGV. This CDR3 is 10 amino acids long. The V end was cut by 8 bases, the J end by 0 bases, with 2 bases between. The CDR3 region has the DNA TGTGCCAGCGCCTCCTACGAGCAGTACTTC. It translates to CASASYEQYF.

This clonotype came up many times. The chain combines TRBV7-2 with TRBJ2-5, with D possibly being TRBD2 (6 bases). Trimming pared 2 bases from V and 6 bases from J, leaving 19 bases between. The CDR3 is 16 amino acids. Germline lookup yields CDR1 SGHTA and CDR2 FQGNSA. The CDR3 region has the DNA TGTGCCAGCAGCTTATCGGGCGGGACGGTAGCAAAGACCCAGTACTTC. Amino acids: CASSLSGGTVAKTQYF. The full variable domain, rest sourced from reference TRBV7-2 and TRBJ2-5, is GAGVSQSPSNKVTEKGKDVELRCDPISGHTALYWYRQSLGQGLEFLIYFQGNSAPDKSGLPSDRFSAERTGGSVSTLTIQRTQQEDSAVYLCASSLSGGTVAKTQYFGPGTRLLVL.

Worth noting for this clonotype: It may be a read error: a sequence one base away is much more abundant. The V and J genes are TRBV9 and TRBJ1-6; no firm D call. The CDR3 has 14 residues. The germline gives CDR1 SGDLS, CDR2 YYNGEE. V was clipped by 4 bases and J by 1 base, with 6 bases between them. Written as DNA, the CDR3 is TGTGCCAGCAGCTCGATGTCCTATAATTCACCCCTCCACTTT. Its protein is CASSSMSYNSPLHF.

J is TRBJ2-5 and V is TRBV29-1, with 7 bases identical to TRBD1. Looked up from germline, CDR1 is SQVTM and CDR2 is ANQGSEA. The CDR3 loop spans 14 amino acids. V was clipped by 8 bases and J by 0 bases; unmatched bases: 9. The CDR3 here is CSRGDRRYQETQYF. Written as DNA, the CDR3 is TGCAGCAGAGGGGACAGACGCTACCAAGAGACCCAGTACTTC.

On this clonotype: This likely comes from a read error, as the CDR3 has no conserved phenylalanine or tryptophan at its end. The DNA is left out, because the CDR3 cannot be placed on it with certainty; the CDR3 is given as TCRdb lists it. V is TRBV15 and J is TRBJ2-2; the DNA was not used to check the table's D call, TRBD1. The CDR3 has 13 amino acids, counting both end residues. Germline V gives CDR1 LNHNV, CDR2 YYDKDF (reference sequence). The CDR3 sequence: CATSRVQGRPQAG.

The chain joins TRBV25-1 to TRBJ2-1; 8 bases agree with TRBD2. The germline V gene encodes CDR1 MGHDK and CDR2 SYGVNS. V trimming: 2 bases; J trimming: 0 bases; junction bases outside the gene matches: 6. CDR3 length: 17 residues. The CDR3 sequence is CASSEPSGSSSYNEQFF. The CDR3 DNA sequence: TGTGCCAGCAGTGAACCCAGCGGGAGTAGCTCCTACAATGAGCAGTTCTTC.

The chain has TRBV20-1 and TRBJ2-7; D is ambiguous. The germline V and J ends were trimmed by 0 bases and 3 bases, with 12 bases remaining between them. The CDR3 is 14 amino acids. Germline CDR1 reads DFQATT; CDR2 reads SNEGSKA (reference sequence). CDR3 sequence (DNA): TGCAGTGCTAGAGATTTAAGGGAAAACTACGAGCAGTACTTC. Translation gives CSARDLRENYEQYF.

The sample holds a few counts of this clonotype. The chain carries TRBV5-4 and TRBJ2-7; D remains ambiguous. The CDR3 length is 14 residues. The germline V and J ends were trimmed by 4 bases and 6 bases, with 17 bases remaining between them. Germline loops: CDR1 SGHNT, CDR2 YYREEE (reference sequence). The CDR3 nucleotides are TGTGCCAGCAGCGGACCCCGATCGGGCGGCGAGCAGTACTTC. It specifies CASSGPRSGGEQYF.

The chain carries TRBV29-1 and TRBJ2-3, with no clear D. Germline lookup yields CDR1 SQVTM and CDR2 ANQGSEA. V was trimmed by 0 bases and J by 0 bases, leaving 16 bases between them. The CDR3 spans 17 residues. The CDR3 protein is CSVEDPWRRSSTDTQYF. The CDR3 DNA follows: TGCAGCGTTGAAGATCCCTGGCGTCGGAGCAGCACAGATACGCAGTATTTT.

Ten or more counts support this clonotype. CDR3 coding DNA: TGTGCCAGCAGCCTATCGTCCGGGAAGCGGGCTTTCTTT. This translates into CASSLSSGKRAFF. The rearrangement links TRBV7-9 to TRBJ1-1; D gene ambiguous. The germline V gene encodes CDR1 SEHNR and CDR2 FQNEAQ (reference sequence). The V end was cut by 5 bases, the J end by 11 bases, with 18 bases between. The CDR3 is 13 amino acids.

The chain uses TRBV20-1 and TRBJ2-7; D is ambiguous. The V end lost 3 bases, the J end lost 5 bases, and 11 bases lay between the germline ends. CDR1 DFQATT and CDR2 SNEGSKA come from the germline V gene (reference sequence). CDR3 length equals 12 residues. The chain's CDR3 is CSASPLNHEQYF. In DNA form, the CDR3 reads TGCAGTGCTAGCCCTTTGAACCACGAGCAGTACTTC.

This clonotype was detected a few times. This chain links TRBV24-1 with TRBJ1-2, with D possibly TRBD1 on 6 matching bases. The V gene lost 3 bases and the J gene lost 2 bases, with 9 bases spanning the gap. Germline CDR1 is KGHDR and CDR2 is SFDVKD. CDR3 length: 14 residues. The CDR3, as DNA: TGTGCCACCAGTGATGAAGGGGGGAACTATGGCTACACCTTC. This translates into CATSDEGGNYGYTF.

This chain joins TRBV7-9 and TRBJ1-4, with TRBD1 identical over 10 bases. The germline CDR1 and CDR2 sequences are SEHNR and FQNEAQ (reference sequence). Trimming at V came to 3 bases and at J to 7 bases, leaving 5 bases not matched to a gene. The CDR3 is made up of 15 amino acids. The CDR3 nucleotides read TGTGCCAGCAGCTTGGGACAGGGGCGGGGTGAAAAACTGTTTTTT. This encodes CASSLGQGRGEKLFF.

This chain joins TRBV20-1 and TRBJ2-5, with D unresolved. The DNA end is more similar to TRBJ2-1, so the J call may be wrong. Germline values: CDR1 DFQATT, CDR2 SNEGSKA (reference sequence). The CDR3 contains 13 residues. The CDR3: CSANQGNQETQFF. In DNA, the CDR3 is TGCAGTGCTAATCAAGGGAATCAAGAGACCCAGTTCTTC.

Notes on this clonotype: A single base separates this from a much larger clone, so it may be a read error. The chain is built from TRBV25-1 and TRBJ2-7, with D perhaps TRBD2 (5 bases). The germline gives CDR1 MGHDK, CDR2 SYGVNS. CDR3 length: 15 residues. Trimming took 1 base from V and 5 from J, leaving 15 bases between them. The CDR3 here is CASSECGHRTDEQYF. Written as DNA, the CDR3 is TGTGCCAGCAGTGAATGCGGGCATCGGACGGACGAGCAGTACTTC.

This clonotype was seen more than once but under ten times. This chain joins TRBV11-2 and TRBJ2-7, with 11 bases aligning to TRBD1. The CDR3 covers 18 residues. The junction had 13 bases not matched to a gene; V was cut back by 3 bases and J by 3 bases. Germline V gene data show CDR1 as SGHAT and CDR2 as FQNNGV. CDR3 residues: CASSFQDRGLSGFYEQYF. In DNA, the CDR3 is TGTGCCAGCAGCTTTCAGGACAGGGGGCTAAGTGGCTTCTACGAGCAGTACTTC.

This clonotype was detected many times. The chain links TRBV7-2 to TRBJ1-3, with a weak D call TRBD1 (5 bases). The CDR3 length is 15 residues. The V end lost 6 bases, the J end lost 9 bases, and 21 bases lay between the germline ends. Germline V gene lookup returns CDR1 SGHTA and CDR2 FQGNSA. The CDR3 region is CASSLEGSSGTTIYF. In DNA, the CDR3 is TGTGCCAGCAGTCTAGAAGGCAGTTCCGGGACCACCATATATTTT. Full variable domain (remainder filled in from reference TRBV7-2 and TRBJ1-3): GAGVSQSPSNKVTEKGKDVELRCDPISGHTALYWYRQSLGQGLEFLIYFQGNSAPDKSGLPSDRFSAERTGGSVSTLTIQRTQQEDSAVYLCASSLEGSSGTTIYFGEGSWLTVV.

This clonotype showed up just a few times. The chain couples TRBV6-5 to TRBJ1-4; weak D call: TRBD1 (5 bases). The CDR3 is 12 amino acids. V was shortened by 6 bases and J by 8 bases, with 10 bases between the two germline ends. The V gene's germline CDR1 is MNHEY and CDR2 SVGAGI. Written as DNA, the CDR3 is TGTGCCAGCAGCACTTGGGGGGAAAAACTGTTTTTT. Its translation is CASSTWGEKLFF.